The 22 T cell receptor beta chains listed next were all sequenced from one sample in a study of CD8 T cells in Susac syndrome. Random hexamers were used to reverse transcribe an amount of about 0.45 to 1 ug RNA. One entry per CDR3 protein results from TCRdb running MiXCR on the immunoSEQ multiplex PCR reads. The sample lists approximately 180,000 distinct CDR3 sequences, roughly 94% occurring once. Sequencing was performed on CD4+ T cells from PBMCs. Receptors were obtained from a human donor with Susac syndrome.

The J gene is TRBJ2-7, the V gene TRBV6-2 or TRBV6-3, with a tentative D call TRBD2 (5 bases). The V gene lost 2 bases and the J gene lost 1 base, with 12 bases spanning the gap. CDR3 length: 15 residues. From germline, CDR1 is MNHEY and CDR2 SVGEGT. The DNA of the CDR3 is TGTGCCAGCAGTTACCTTAATTCGGGATCCTACGAGCAGTACTTC. Its translation is CASSYLNSGSYEQYF.

The chain is built from TRBV20-1 and TRBJ2-1; D gene unclear. Between the trimmed V and J ends, which lost 0 bases and 1 base, there was a span of 10 bases. The CDR3 loop spans 15 amino acids. CDR1 is DFQATT and CDR2 is SNEGSKA in the germline V gene (reference sequence). Here the CDR3 DNA reads TGCAGTGCTAGAGATCCGGCGGAGTCCTACAATGAGCAGTTCTTC. This sequence encodes CSARDPAESYNEQFF.

The CDR3 nucleotides are TGTGCCAGCAGTGATCTTCGCAGCAATGAGCAGTTCTTC. The encoded protein is CASSDLRSNEQFF. The rearrangement links TRBV27 to TRBJ2-1; no reliable D call. The V gene lost 5 bases and the J gene lost 6 bases, with 11 bases spanning the gap. CDR1 and CDR2 (germline): MNHEY, SMNVEV (reference sequence). CDR3 length: 13 amino acids.

The chain combines TRBV30 with TRBJ2-3; the D gene is possibly TRBD1 (5 bases). The CDR3 covers 13 residues. Looked up from germline, CDR1 is GTSNPN and CDR2 is SVGIG (reference sequence). V shed 0 bases and J shed 4 bases, with 8 bases lying between them. The CDR3 sequence is CAWSVRGSDTQYF. The CDR3 DNA follows: TGTGCCTGGAGTGTAAGGGGATCAGATACGCAGTATTTT.

The chain uses TRBV4-3 and TRBJ1-6; the D is unclear. The CDR3 totals 16 residues. Trimming shortened V by 1 base and J by 7 bases, and 14 bases separated the two germline ends. CDR1 and CDR2 from the germline V gene are LGHNA and YSLEER. The CDR3 sequence is CASSQALSRPNSPLHF. DNA of the CDR3: TGCGCCAGCAGCCAAGCCCTTTCCCGACCCAATTCACCCCTCCACTTT.

V is TRBV28 and J is TRBJ2-7; D might be TRBD2 (6 bases). This CDR3 has 15 residues. Trimming shortened V by 6 bases and J by 0 bases, and 15 bases separated the two germline ends. CDR1 is MDHEN, CDR2 SYDVKM, per germline. CDR3 sequence (DNA): TGTGCCAGCAGCCCCTCCGGGGAGGCCTCCTACGAGCAGTACTTC. Translating it yields CASSPSGEASYEQYF.

This chain uses TRBV2 with TRBJ1-1; the D gene is possibly TRBD1 (5 bases). Trimming removed 6 bases at V and 4 bases at J, with 15 bases between. The CDR3 is 14 amino acids. CDR1 and CDR2 from the germline V gene are SNHLY and FYNNEI. CDR3 DNA sequence: TGTGCCAGCAGGGGACGGACTGGCGGCACTGAAGCTTTCTTT. As protein: CASRGRTGGTEAFF.

To note about this clonotype: The junction and the germline gene differ at one end; a read error may be behind it. The chain couples TRBV6-2 or TRBV6-3 to TRBJ2-5, with D perhaps given as TRBD1 or TRBD2 (6 bases each). Germline CDR1 reads MNHEY; CDR2 reads SVGEGT. The CDR3 sequence is 15 residues long. The CDR3 protein is CASSYSRGGQETQYF. In nucleotides, the CDR3 is TGTGCCAGCAGTTACTCGCGAGGGGGGCAAGAAACCCAGTACTTC.

This rearrangement joins TRBV28 to TRBJ2-1; 7 bases align to TRBD1. Germline loops: CDR1 MDHEN, CDR2 SYDVKM. V shed 2 bases and J 5 bases; nucleotides not matched to a gene: 6. This CDR3 contains 15 residues. CDR3 amino acids: CASSLTGARNNEQFF. DNA of the CDR3: TGTGCCAGCAGTTTAACAGGGGCGCGGAACAATGAGCAGTTCTTC.

The genes are TRBV29-1 and TRBJ2-2; the match to TRBD1 covers 11 bases. The CDR3 has 15 amino acids. CDR1 is SQVTM and CDR2 is ANQGSEA in the germline V gene. The V and J ends lost 7 bases and 4 bases, in that order; junction bases with no gene match: 8. The CDR3 here is CSGKGQGAATGELFF. The CDR3 DNA reads TGCAGCGGGAAAGGACAGGGGGCCGCCACCGGGGAGCTGTTTTTT.

This chain uses TRBV29-1 with TRBJ2-2; no definite D call. The CDR3 loop spans 11 amino acids. Germline V gene sequence: CDR1 SQVTM, CDR2 ANQGSEA. V was trimmed by 4 bases and J by 3 bases, leaving 3 bases between them. The CDR3 region has the DNA TGCAGCGTTGGGGACACCGGGGAGCTGTTTTTT. Encoded protein: CSVGDTGELFF.

The gene calls are TRBV7-8 and TRBJ1-5; a weak D match, TRBD1 (6 bases). The ends were cut back, 3 bases at V and 0 bases at J, with 12 bases in the middle. The CDR3 consists of 16 residues. Germline CDR1 SGHVS, CDR2 FQNEAQ. CDR3 region: CASSLGGSGSNQPQHF. The DNA of the CDR3 is TGTGCCAGCAGCTTGGGGGGCTCGGGTAGCAATCAGCCCCAGCATTTT.

The CDR3 bases are TGTGCCAGCAGCTTAGAACCAGGGAGACGAGGCTATGGCTACACCTTC. Translating it yields CASSLEPGRRGYGYTF. The chain combines TRBV7-9 with TRBJ1-2, with D possibly being TRBD1 (5 bases). V lost 1 base, J lost 4 bases, and 16 bases lay in between. Germline CDR1 is SEHNR and CDR2 is FQNEAQ (reference sequence). CDR3 length: 16 residues.

CDR3 in amino acids: CASSLALPVGYNEQFF. CDR3 in DNA: TGTGCCAGCAGTTTAGCGCTCCCGGTTGGGTACAATGAGCAGTTCTTC. The V call is TRBV12-3 or TRBV12-4, the J call TRBJ2-1; D ambiguous. CDR3 length: 16 residues. The V and J ends lost 0 bases and 4 bases respectively, with 13 bases between them.

V is TRBV18 and J is TRBJ1-5; D perhaps matches TRBD1 (6 bases). This CDR3 spans 16 amino acids. V was cut by 4 bases and J by 5 bases, with 18 bases left in between. CDR1 and CDR2 (germline): KGHSH, LQKENI. This CDR3 reads CASSRVTGAGDQPQHF. The CDR3 nucleotides are TGTGCCAGCTCACGCGTTACGGGGGCAGGAGATCAGCCCCAGCATTTT. The full variable domain, rest sourced from reference TRBV18 and TRBJ1-5, is NAGVMQNPRHLVRRRGQEARLRCSPMKGHSHVYWYRQLPEEGLKFMVYLQKENIIDESGMPKERFSAEFPKEGPSILRIQQVVRGDSAAYFCASSRVTGAGDQPQHFGDGTRLSIL.

The chain is built from TRBV30 and TRBJ1-2, with 11 nucleotides matching TRBD1. The V gene end was trimmed by 7 bases and the J gene end by 4 bases; junction bases not matched to a gene: 8. The CDR3 consists of 14 residues. CDR1 is GTSNPN and CDR2 is SVGIG in the germline V gene (reference sequence). CDR3 loop: CAFSRDRGGYGYTF. CDR3 coding DNA: TGTGCCTTCTCCCGGGACAGGGGGGGCTATGGCTACACCTTC.

This sequence joins TRBV19 and TRBJ2-7, with 9 bases aligning to TRBD1. With 3 bases clipped from V and 3 bases from J, the junction kept 6 bases outside the gene matches. Germline V gene lookup returns CDR1 LNHDA and CDR2 SQIVND (reference sequence). The CDR3 is 15 amino acids. CDR3 loop: CASSMDRGLIYEQYF. CDR3 nucleotides: TGTGCCAGTAGTATGGACAGGGGACTGATCTACGAGCAGTACTTC.

The chain employs TRBV28 and TRBJ2-7, with TRBD1 matching over 7 bases. The CDR3 consists of 15 residues. Germline CDR1 is MDHEN and CDR2 is SYDVKM. V lost 5 bases, J lost 0 bases, and 7 bases stayed unmatched. The CDR3 is CASSPWAGGSYEQYF. The CDR3 DNA is TGTGCCAGCAGTCCATGGGCAGGGGGCTCCTACGAGCAGTACTTC.

The rearrangement uses TRBV28 and TRBJ2-7; 8 nucleotides align to TRBD2. V lost 6 bases to trimming and J lost 0 bases; unmatched junction nucleotides: 4. Germline V gene data show CDR1 as MDHEN and CDR2 as SYDVKM. The CDR3 is 14 residues long. CDR3 sequence reads: CASRLAGSSYEQYF. CDR3 sequence (DNA): TGTGCCAGCAGGTTAGCGGGAAGCTCCTACGAGCAGTACTTC.

This clonotype was picked up one time. This rearrangement joins TRBV29-1 to TRBJ1-2; the match to TRBD1 covers 8 bases. V was pared by 6 bases and J by 8 bases, with 8 bases of the junction left unmatched. Germline CDR1 and CDR2: SQVTM and ANQGSEA. The CDR3 loop spans 12 amino acids. CDR3 residues: CSVHQGAGGYTF. CDR3 bases: TGCAGCGTCCACCAGGGGGCAGGGGGCTACACCTTC.

The chain links TRBV6-5 to TRBJ2-2; D gene ambiguous. The germline CDR1 and CDR2 sequences are MNHEY and SVGAGI. CDR3 size: 14 residues. Trimming left V 4 bases short and J 1 base short, with 7 bases between. Written as DNA, the CDR3 is TGTGCCAGCAGTTGGCTCATGAACACCGGGGAGCTGTTTTTT. This encodes CASSWLMNTGELFF.

There are a few counts of this clonotype. This chain links TRBV11-1 with TRBJ2-3; 8 bases match TRBD2. Losses at the gene ends were 7 bases for V and 11 bases for J; bases not matched to a gene: 14. This CDR3 has 14 amino acids. CDR1 and CDR2 (germline): SGHAT, FQDESV (reference sequence). The CDR3 DNA follows: TGTGCCAGCAAAACGGTAGCGGGGTCTGTAAAGCAGTATTTT. Translated, it gives CASKTVAGSVKQYF.